This entry concerns a single T cell receptor (beta chain). These data come from a study of control samples from healthy donors and cancer patients. The protocol was immunoSEQ multiplex PCR, while the TCRdb copy is restricted to in-frame clones and leaves out a portion. The sample carries 100,000 to 150,000 clones, 80% to 95% recorded once. From germline, CDR1 is KGHSH and CDR2 LQKENI. Germline trimming cut 6 bases from V and 5 bases from J; bases unmatched to any gene: 4. CDR3 length: 14 amino acids. The rearrangement uses TRBV18 and TRBJ2-5; 12 bases are a match to TRBD2. The sample consisted of PBMCs. The source is an elderly man with head and neck cancer. CDR3: CASSPLAGGETQYF. In nucleotides, the CDR3 is TGTGCCAGCTCTCCTCTAGCGGGAGGGGAGACCCAGTACTTC.